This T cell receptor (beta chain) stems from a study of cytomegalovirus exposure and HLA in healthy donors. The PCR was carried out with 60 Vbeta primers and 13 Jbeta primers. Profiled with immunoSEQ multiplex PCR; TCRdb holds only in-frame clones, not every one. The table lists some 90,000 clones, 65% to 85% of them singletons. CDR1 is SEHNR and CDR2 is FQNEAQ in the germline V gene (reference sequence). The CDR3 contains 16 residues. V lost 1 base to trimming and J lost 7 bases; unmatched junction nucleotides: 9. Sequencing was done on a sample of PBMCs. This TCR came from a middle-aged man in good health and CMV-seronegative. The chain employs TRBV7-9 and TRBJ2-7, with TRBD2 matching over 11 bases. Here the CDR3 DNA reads TGTGCCAGCAGCTTAGGGGGGCTAGCGGGGGGCCGGGAGCAGTACTTC. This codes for CASSLGGLAGGREQYF.